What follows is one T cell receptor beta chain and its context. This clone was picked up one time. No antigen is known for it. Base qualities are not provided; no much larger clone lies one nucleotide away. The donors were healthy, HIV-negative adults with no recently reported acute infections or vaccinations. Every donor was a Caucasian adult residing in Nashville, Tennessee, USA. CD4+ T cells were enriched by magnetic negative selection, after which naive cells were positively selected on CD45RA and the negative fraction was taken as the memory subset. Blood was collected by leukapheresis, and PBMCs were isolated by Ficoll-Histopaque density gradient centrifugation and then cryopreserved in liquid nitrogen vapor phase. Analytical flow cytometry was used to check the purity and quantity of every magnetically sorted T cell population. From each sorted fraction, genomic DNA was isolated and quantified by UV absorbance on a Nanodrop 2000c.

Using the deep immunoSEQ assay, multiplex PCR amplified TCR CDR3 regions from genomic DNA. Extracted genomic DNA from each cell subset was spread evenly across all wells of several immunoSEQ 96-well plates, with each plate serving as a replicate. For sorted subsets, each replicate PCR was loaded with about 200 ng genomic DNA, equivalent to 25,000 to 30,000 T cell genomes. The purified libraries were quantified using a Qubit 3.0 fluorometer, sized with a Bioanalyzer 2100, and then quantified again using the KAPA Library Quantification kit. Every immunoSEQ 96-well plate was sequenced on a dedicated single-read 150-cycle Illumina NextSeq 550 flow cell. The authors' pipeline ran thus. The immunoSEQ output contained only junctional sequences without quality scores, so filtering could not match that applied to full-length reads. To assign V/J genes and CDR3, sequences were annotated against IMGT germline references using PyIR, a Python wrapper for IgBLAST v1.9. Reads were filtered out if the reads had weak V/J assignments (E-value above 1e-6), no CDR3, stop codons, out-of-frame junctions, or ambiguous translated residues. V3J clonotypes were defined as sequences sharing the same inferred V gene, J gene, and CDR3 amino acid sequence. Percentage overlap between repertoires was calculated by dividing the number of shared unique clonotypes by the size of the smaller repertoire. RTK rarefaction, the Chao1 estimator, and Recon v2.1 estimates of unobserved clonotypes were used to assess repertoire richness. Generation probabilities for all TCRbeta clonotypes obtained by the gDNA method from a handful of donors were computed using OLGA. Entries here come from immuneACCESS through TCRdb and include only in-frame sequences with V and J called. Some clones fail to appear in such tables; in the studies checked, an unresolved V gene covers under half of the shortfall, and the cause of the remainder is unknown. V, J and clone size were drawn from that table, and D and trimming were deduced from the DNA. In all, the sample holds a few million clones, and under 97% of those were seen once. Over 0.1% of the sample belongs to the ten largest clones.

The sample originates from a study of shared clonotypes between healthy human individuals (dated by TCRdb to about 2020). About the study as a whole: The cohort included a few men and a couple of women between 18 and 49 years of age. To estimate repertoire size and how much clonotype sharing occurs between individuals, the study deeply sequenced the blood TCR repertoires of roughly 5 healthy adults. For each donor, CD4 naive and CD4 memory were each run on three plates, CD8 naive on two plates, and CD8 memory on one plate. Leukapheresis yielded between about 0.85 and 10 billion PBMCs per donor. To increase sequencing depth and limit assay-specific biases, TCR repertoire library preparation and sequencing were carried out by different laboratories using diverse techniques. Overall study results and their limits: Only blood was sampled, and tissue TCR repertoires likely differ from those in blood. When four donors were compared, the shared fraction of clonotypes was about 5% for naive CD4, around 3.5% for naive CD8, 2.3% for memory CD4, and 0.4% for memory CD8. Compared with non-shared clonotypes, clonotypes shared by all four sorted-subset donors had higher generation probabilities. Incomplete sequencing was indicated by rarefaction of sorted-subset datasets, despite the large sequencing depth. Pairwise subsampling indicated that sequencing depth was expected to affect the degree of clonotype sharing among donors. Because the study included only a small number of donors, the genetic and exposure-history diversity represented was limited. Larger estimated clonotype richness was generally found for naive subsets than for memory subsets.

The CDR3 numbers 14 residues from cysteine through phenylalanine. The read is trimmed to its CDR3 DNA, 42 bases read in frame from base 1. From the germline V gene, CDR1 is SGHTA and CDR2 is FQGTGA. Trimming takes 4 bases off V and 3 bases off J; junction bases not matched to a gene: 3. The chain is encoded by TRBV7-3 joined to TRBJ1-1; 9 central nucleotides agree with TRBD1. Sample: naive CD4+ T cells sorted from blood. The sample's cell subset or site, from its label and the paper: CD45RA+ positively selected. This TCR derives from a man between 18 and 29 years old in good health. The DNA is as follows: TGTGCCAGCAGCTCACAGGGGGCCGACACTGAAGCTTTCTTT. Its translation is CASSSQGADTEAFF.